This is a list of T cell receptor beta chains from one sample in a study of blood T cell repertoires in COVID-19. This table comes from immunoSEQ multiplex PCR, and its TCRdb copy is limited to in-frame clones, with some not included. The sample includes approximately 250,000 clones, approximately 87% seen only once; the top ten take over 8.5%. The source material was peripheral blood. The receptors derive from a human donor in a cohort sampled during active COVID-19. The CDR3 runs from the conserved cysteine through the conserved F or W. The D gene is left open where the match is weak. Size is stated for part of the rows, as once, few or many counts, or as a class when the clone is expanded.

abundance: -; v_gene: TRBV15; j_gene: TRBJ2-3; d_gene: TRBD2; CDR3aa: CATSILAGGRGTQYF; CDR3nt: TGTGCCACCAGCATTCTAGCGGGAGGGCGGGGTACGCAGTATTTT
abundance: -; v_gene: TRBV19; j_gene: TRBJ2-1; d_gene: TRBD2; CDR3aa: CASSPRTSGGRAYNEQFF; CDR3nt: TGTGCCAGTAGTCCGAGGACTAGCGGGGGCAGGGCCTACAATGAGCAGTTCTTC
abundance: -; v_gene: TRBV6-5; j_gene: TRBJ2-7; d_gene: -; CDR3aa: CASSYVDGNYEQYF; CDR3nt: TGTGCCAGCAGTTACGTCGATGGCAACTACGAGCAGTACTTC
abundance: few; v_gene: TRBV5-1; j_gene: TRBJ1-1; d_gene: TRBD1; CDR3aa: CASSLTGGWNTEAFF; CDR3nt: TGCGCCAGCAGCTTGACAGGGGGCTGGAACACTGAAGCTTTCTTT
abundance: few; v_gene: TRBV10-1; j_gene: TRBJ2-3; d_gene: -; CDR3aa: CASSGTQTDTQYF; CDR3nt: TGCGCCAGCAGTGGAACCCAGACAGATACGCAGTATTTT
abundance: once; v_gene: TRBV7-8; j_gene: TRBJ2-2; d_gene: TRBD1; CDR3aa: CASSPGQVNTGELFF; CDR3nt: TGTGCCAGCAGCCCCGGACAGGTTAACACCGGGGAGCTGTTTTTT
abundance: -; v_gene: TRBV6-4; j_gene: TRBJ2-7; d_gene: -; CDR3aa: CASSDSGSPKQYF; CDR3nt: TGTGCCAGCAGTGACTCGGGGAGCCCGAAGCAGTACTTC
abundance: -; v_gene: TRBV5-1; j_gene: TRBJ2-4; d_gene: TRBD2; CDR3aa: CASGRAPENIQYF; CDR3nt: TGCGCCAGCGGGAGGGCCCCTGAAAACATTCAGTACTTC
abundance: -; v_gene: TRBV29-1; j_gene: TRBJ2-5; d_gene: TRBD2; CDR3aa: CSAGDRWLAGVRETQYF; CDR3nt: TGCAGCGCCGGAGACCGGTGGCTAGCGGGGGTCCGGGAGACCCAGTACTTC
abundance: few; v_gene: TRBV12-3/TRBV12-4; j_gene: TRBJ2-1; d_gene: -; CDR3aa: CASSLNRWNEQFF; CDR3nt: TGTGCCAGCAGTTTAAACAGGTGGAATGAGCAGTTCTTC
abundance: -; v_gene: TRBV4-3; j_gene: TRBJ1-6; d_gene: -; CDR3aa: CASSYRGTYNSPLHF; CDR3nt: TGCGCCAGCAGCTATCGCGGGACTTATAATTCACCCCTCCACTTT
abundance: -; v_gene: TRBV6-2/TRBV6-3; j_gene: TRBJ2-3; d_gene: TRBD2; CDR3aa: CASSYTSGVTDTQYF; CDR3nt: TGTGCCAGCAGTTACACTAGCGGGGTCACAGATACGCAGTATTTT
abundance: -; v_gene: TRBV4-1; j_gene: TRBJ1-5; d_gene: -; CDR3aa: CASSQEVGGTLQPQHF; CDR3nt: TGCGCCAGCAGCCAAGAAGTAGGCGGAACCCTCCAGCCCCAGCATTTT
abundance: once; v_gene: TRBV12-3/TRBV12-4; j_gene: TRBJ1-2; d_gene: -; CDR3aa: CASSSSTGYGYTF; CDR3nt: TGTGCCAGCAGCTCATCTACAGGGTATGGCTACACCTTC
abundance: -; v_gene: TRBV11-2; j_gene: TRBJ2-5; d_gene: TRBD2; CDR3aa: CASSLVGTSGGAWQETQYF; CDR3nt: TGTGCCAGCAGCTTAGTAGGGACTAGCGGGGGGGCCTGGCAAGAGACCCAGTACTTC
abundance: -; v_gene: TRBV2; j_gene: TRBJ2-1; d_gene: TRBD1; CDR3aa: CASSRQGAGDEQFF; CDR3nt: TGTGCCAGCAGCCGACAGGGGGCAGGAGATGAGCAGTTCTTC